This T cell receptor (beta chain) was observed in a study of blood T cells in healthy people across ages. With a J-beta primer mix and a sample-barcoded 5' primer, a second PCR ran about 6 to 11 cycles. One entry per CDR3 protein, called by TCRdb with MiXCR from the 5' RACE reads. Found here are around 1,100,000 distinct CDR3 sequences, 35% to 40% of them singletons; the top ten hold roughly 13%. This clonotype has a handful of counts. This CDR3 comprises 15 residues. V shed 3 bases, J shed 10 bases, and the junction held 14 bases outside the gene matches. Germline CDR1 is LGHNA and CDR2 is YSLEER. The receptor's source is a man between 18 and 35 years old in good health. Source material: blood. The chain employs TRBV4-3 and TRBJ1-1; TRBD1 matches 7 bases. The CDR3 bases are TGCGCCAGCAGCCACGCCGGGACAGAAAAAAGCGGAGCTTTCTTT. Encoded protein: CASSHAGTEKSGAFF.